The 18 T cell receptor beta chains given below trace back to one sample, sequenced in a study of Ad26.COV2.S vaccination and SARS-CoV-2 variants. Using immunoSEQ multiplex PCR, the repertoire was profiled, and TCRdb retains in-frame clones only, with some absent. The table lists roughly 450,000 clones, around 90% of them singletons. Stated treatment: roughly 18 received Ad26.COV2.S at low or high dose, single or two shots; 5 received placebo; per-sample allocation not given. At day 63 after the first vaccine or placebo injection, samples were drawn. The sample was peripheral blood, taken in a trial of Ad26.COV2.S vaccine versus placebo. The receptors were gathered from a person aged 18-65 years who received the Ad26.COV2.S COVID-19 vaccine or a placebo.

The genes are TRBV4-3 and TRBJ2-1; 8 bases map to TRBD1. Trimming removed 1 base from V and 9 bases from J; junction bases left unmatched: 5. The CDR3 spans 14 residues. Germline assignment: CDR1 LGHNA and CDR2 YSLEER. DNA for the CDR3: TGCGCCAGCAGCCAAGGTCAGGGGGCGGGTGAGCAGTTCTTC. Amino acid sequence: CASSQGQGAGEQFF.

This chain connects TRBV5-4 to TRBJ1-2; the D gene is possibly TRBD1 (6 bases). CDR1 and CDR2 (germline): SGHNT, YYREEE (reference sequence). The CDR3 extends over 16 amino acids. V lost 0 bases to trimming and J lost 7 bases, with 19 bases between them. CDR3: CASSLGGAASMGGYTF. For the CDR3, the DNA is TGTGCCAGCAGCTTGGGGGGGGCAGCGTCGATGGGTGGCTACACCTTC.

This chain joins TRBV7-3 and TRBJ2-2; a weak D match, TRBD1 (5 bases). The germline V gene encodes CDR1 SGHTA and CDR2 FQGTGA. Trimming took 3 bases from V and 1 from J, leaving 21 bases between them. The CDR3 consists of 19 residues. The CDR3 is CASSFLPGRQKVNTGELFF. As DNA, the CDR3 is TGTGCCAGCAGCTTTTTGCCCGGTAGACAGAAAGTGAACACCGGGGAGCTGTTTTTT.

V is TRBV11-3 and J is TRBJ2-1; tentatively, D is TRBD2 (5 bases). Germline CDR1 SGHNT, CDR2 YENEEA. Trimming removed 1 base at V and 4 bases at J, with 5 bases between. The CDR3 is made up of 13 amino acids. The CDR3 region is CASSLGTYNEQFF. The DNA for the CDR3 is TGTGCCAGCAGCTTAGGGACTTACAATGAGCAGTTCTTC.

V is TRBV4-3 and J is TRBJ2-2; no definite D call. V lost 0 bases, J lost 5 bases, and 7 bases lay in between. Germline CDR1 reads LGHNA; CDR2 reads YSLEER. There are 14 residues in the CDR3. The CDR3 coding sequence is TGCGCCAGCAGCCAAGATGGTCGGACCGGGGAGCTGTTTTTT. Amino acids: CASSQDGRTGELFF.

The J gene is TRBJ2-7, the V gene TRBV5-1; 11 bases fit TRBD2. V was clipped by 4 bases and J by 3 bases; unmatched bases: 9. This CDR3 spans 16 amino acids. CDR1 is SGHRS and CDR2 is YFSETQ in the germline V gene. CDR3 sequence reads: CASSKGLLAGGYEQYF. For the CDR3, the DNA is TGCGCCAGCAGCAAAGGACTGCTAGCGGGAGGCTACGAGCAGTACTTC.

The V gene is TRBV28, the J gene TRBJ2-1; D tentatively fits TRBD1 or TRBD2 (5 bases each). The CDR3 loop spans 14 amino acids. The germline V and J ends were trimmed by 3 bases and 6 bases, with 12 bases remaining between them. Germline V gene sequence: CDR1 MDHEN, CDR2 SYDVKM. The CDR3 DNA reads TGTGCCAGCAGTTTGTCGGGGCCCTCCAATGAGCAGTTCTTC. It specifies CASSLSGPSNEQFF.

The genes are TRBV6-5 and TRBJ2-2, with D perhaps matching TRBD2 (6 bases). Germline V gene sequence: CDR1 MNHEY, CDR2 SVGAGI. This CDR3 is built from 14 residues. Between the trimmed V and J ends, which lost 4 bases and 6 bases, there was a span of 12 bases. CDR3 coding DNA: TGTGCCAGCAGTTCGAACCCGGGAGCCGGGGAGCTGTTTTTT. Translation: CASSSNPGAGELFF.

The J gene is TRBJ2-5, the V gene TRBV4-3; D is unclear. Germline CDR1 LGHNA, CDR2 YSLEER. Trimming removed 2 bases from V and 5 bases from J, with 15 bases in between. The CDR3 has 15 residues. The DNA of the CDR3 is TGCGCCAGCAGCCAACGGGCTTCAGTAGGGGAGACCCAGTACTTC. It specifies CASSQRASVGETQYF.

This chain joins TRBV19 and TRBJ1-2; D unclear. From germline, CDR1 is LNHDA and CDR2 SQIVND (reference sequence). Trimming pared 9 bases from V and 1 base from J, leaving 9 bases between. CDR3 length equals 12 residues. DNA for the CDR3: TGTGCCAGCGCCGAGGGTAACTATGGCTACACCTTC. This sequence encodes CASAEGNYGYTF.

The chain couples TRBV9 to TRBJ2-5; tentative D call: TRBD2 (5 bases). Trimming pared 3 bases from V and 5 bases from J, leaving 20 bases between. CDR3 length: 16 amino acids. Germline V lookup: CDR1 SGDLS, CDR2 YYNGEE. The CDR3 bases are TGTGCCAGCAGCGAGGGAATTAGCGTCAGTCAGGAGACCCAGTACTTC. It is translated as CASSEGISVSQETQYF.

The chain has TRBV27 and TRBJ1-5; tentative D call: TRBD1 (6 bases). The CDR3 contains 15 residues. V was shortened by 4 bases and J by 4 bases, with 14 bases between the two germline ends. The germline CDR1 and CDR2 sequences are MNHEY and SMNVEV (reference sequence). CDR3 sequence reads: CASSSRTDFNQPQHF. The CDR3 nucleotides read TGTGCCAGCAGTTCACGGACAGATTTTAATCAGCCCCAGCATTTT.

This chain joins TRBV9 and TRBJ2-5; maybe TRBD2 (7 bases). Trimming left V 0 bases short and J 3 bases short, with 12 bases between. CDR3 length equals 15 residues. In germline, CDR1 is SGDLS, CDR2 YYNGEE. The chain's CDR3 is CASSVEGGLEETQYF. CDR3 coding DNA: TGTGCCAGCAGCGTAGAGGGGGGGTTGGAAGAGACCCAGTACTTC. The full variable domain, in which reference TRBV9 and TRBJ2-5 provide the parts outside the CDR3, is DSGVTQTPKHLITATGQRVTLRCSPRSGDLSVYWYQQSLDQGLQFLIQYYNGEERAKGNILERFSAQQFPDLHSELNLSSLELGDSALYFCASSVEGGLEETQYFGPGTRLLVL.

The J gene is TRBJ2-1, the V gene TRBV19, with 9 nucleotides matching TRBD2. The germline V gene encodes CDR1 LNHDA and CDR2 SQIVND (reference sequence). With V trimmed by 2 bases and J by 6 bases, 8 bases remained unmatched. CDR3 size: 16 residues. CDR3 residues: CASSISAGGGPNEQFF. The CDR3 DNA follows: TGTGCCAGTAGTATATCAGCGGGAGGTGGGCCCAATGAGCAGTTCTTC.

J is TRBJ2-1 and V is TRBV14; TRBD2 aligns across 13 bases. The J segment lost 6 bases and the V segment lost 3 bases, leaving 2 bases of the junction unmatched. Germline V gene data show CDR1 as SGHDN and CDR2 as FVKESK. The CDR3 runs 15 residues. The CDR3 is CASSQGLAGTNEQFF. The DNA for the CDR3 is TGTGCCAGCAGCCAGGGACTAGCGGGGACCAATGAGCAGTTCTTC.

The chain carries TRBV27 and TRBJ1-5; 7 bases map to TRBD1. CDR1 is MNHEY, CDR2 SMNVEV, per germline (reference sequence). The CDR3 covers 15 residues. After removal of 3 bases from V and 0 bases from J, the junction contained 2 bases not matched to a gene. The CDR3 region is CASSLGQSSNQPQHF. CDR3 nucleotide sequence: TGTGCCAGCAGTTTGGGACAGTCTAGCAATCAGCCCCAGCATTTT.

The chain uses TRBV6-4 and TRBJ2-1; D is undetermined. CDR3 length: 15 residues. V was shortened by 6 bases and J by 7 bases, with 19 bases between the two germline ends. Looked up from germline, CDR1 is MRHNA and CDR2 is SNTAGT. The DNA of the CDR3 is TGTGCCAGCAGGGAGATCGGGTGGGTCCTGAATGAGCAGTTCTTC. Protein product: CASREIGWVLNEQFF.

The chain couples TRBV5-1 to TRBJ1-1; D gene ambiguous. V gave up 2 bases and J gave up 0 bases, with 5 bases separating them. Germline CDR1 and CDR2: SGHRS and YFSETQ. The CDR3 length is 13 residues. The CDR3 DNA reads TGCGCCAGCAGCTTCCAGGTGAACACTGAAGCTTTCTTT. The encoded protein is CASSFQVNTEAFF. Drawing the rest from reference TRBV5-1 and TRBJ1-1, the complete variable domain is KAGVTQTPRYLIKTRGQQVTLSCSPISGHRSVSWYQQTPGQGLQFLFEYFSETQRNKGNFPGRFSGRQFSNSRSEMNVSTLELGDSALYLCASSFQVNTEAFFGQGTRLTVV.